Listed below are T cell receptor beta chains from one sample, sequenced in a study of OX40 agonist ivuxolimab in advanced cancers. Profiling relied on immunoSEQ multiplex PCR, and the TCRdb table lists in-frame clones only, not all of them. The sample gives some 35,000 clones, about nine tenths of which show up once; roughly 9.1% is in the top ten. Sequencing was performed on CD4+ or CD8+ T cells sorted from blood, taken in a trial of the OX40 agonist ivuxolimab. All receptors derive from an adult with an advanced solid tumor such as melanoma, head and neck, liver or kidney cancer. The CDR3 runs from the conserved cysteine through the conserved F or W. The D gene is left open where the match is weak. A clone size is listed for some rows: how often the clone was seen (once, few, many), or a class if it is expanded.

j_gene: TRBJ1-4
v_gene: TRBV7-8
d_gene: -
len: 17
abundance: -
CDR3nt: TGTGCCAGCAGCCCAAATGAGGCAGGGTGGGATAATGAAAAACTGTTTTTT
CDR3aa: CASSPNEAGWDNEKLFF

j_gene: TRBJ2-7
v_gene: TRBV28
d_gene: TRBD2
len: 15
abundance: -
CDR3nt: TGTGCCAGCGGATTCCCCCTACTAGCGGGAGACGAGCAGTACTTC
CDR3aa: CASGFPLLAGDEQYF

j_gene: TRBJ1-2
v_gene: TRBV6-1
d_gene: TRBD1
len: 13
abundance: -
CDR3nt: TGTGCCAGCAGCCCGGACAGGGACTATGGCTACACCTTC
CDR3aa: CASSPDRDYGYTF

j_gene: TRBJ1-2
v_gene: TRBV18
d_gene: -
len: 15
abundance: -
CDR3nt: TGTGCCAGCTCACCGTGGCAGGGACTCCTCTATGGCTACACCTTC
CDR3aa: CASSPWQGLLYGYTF

j_gene: TRBJ2-7
v_gene: TRBV18
d_gene: TRBD2
len: 15
abundance: -
CDR3nt: TGTGCCAGCTCACCAGGGACTAGCGGGAGAGTTGAGCAGTACTTC
CDR3aa: CASSPGTSGRVEQYF

j_gene: TRBJ1-2
v_gene: TRBV9
d_gene: TRBD1
len: 14
abundance: -
CDR3nt: TGTGCCAGCAGAAGACAGGGGAGGAACTATGGCTACACCTTC
CDR3aa: CASRRQGRNYGYTF

j_gene: TRBJ1-5
v_gene: TRBV5-1
d_gene: TRBD1
len: 14
abundance: -
CDR3nt: TGCGCCAGCAGCTTACAGGGGAGCGATCAGCCCCAGCATTTT
CDR3aa: CASSLQGSDQPQHF

j_gene: TRBJ2-1
v_gene: TRBV5-1
d_gene: TRBD2
len: 19
abundance: once
CDR3nt: TGCGCCAGCAGCTTCGGGCTAGCGGGGTACCCCAGCTCCTACAATGAGCAGTTCTTC
CDR3aa: CASSFGLAGYPSSYNEQFF

j_gene: TRBJ2-2
v_gene: TRBV5-4
d_gene: TRBD2
len: 15
abundance: once
CDR3nt: TGTGCCAGCAGCTTGGTTGCGGGAGCCTACGGGGAGCTGTTTTTT
CDR3aa: CASSLVAGAYGELFF

j_gene: TRBJ2-5
v_gene: TRBV11-2
d_gene: -
len: 13
abundance: -
CDR3nt: TGTGCCAGCAGCTTAGTAAACCAAGAGACCCAGTACTTC
CDR3aa: CASSLVNQETQYF

j_gene: TRBJ1-1
v_gene: TRBV29-1
d_gene: -
len: 11
abundance: -
CDR3nt: TGCAGCGTCGGCTCCATGGGAGAAGCTTTCTTT
CDR3aa: CSVGSMGEAFF

j_gene: TRBJ1-2
v_gene: TRBV28
d_gene: -
len: 12
abundance: once
CDR3nt: TGTGCCAGCAGTTACAGCGGGAATGGCTACACCTTC
CDR3aa: CASSYSGNGYTF

j_gene: TRBJ1-2
v_gene: TRBV28
d_gene: -
len: 13
abundance: -
CDR3nt: TGTGCCAGCAGTTCCGGGACCAACTATGGCTACACCTTC
CDR3aa: CASSSGTNYGYTF

j_gene: TRBJ2-7
v_gene: TRBV18
d_gene: -
len: 14
abundance: -
CDR3nt: TGTGCCAGCTCACCCTCTCACAGCGACCACGAGCAGTACTTC
CDR3aa: CASSPSHSDHEQYF

j_gene: TRBJ1-4
v_gene: TRBV27
d_gene: -
len: 20
abundance: -
CDR3nt: TGTGCCAGCAGTTTAAGGGTTAGGAGGGGAAGGGGTACAACTAATGAAAAACTGTTTTTT
CDR3aa: CASSLRVRRGRGTTNEKLFF

j_gene: TRBJ1-1
v_gene: TRBV12-5
d_gene: -
len: 13
abundance: -
CDR3nt: TGTGCTAGTGGTTTGACAACAGGGACTGAAGCTTTCTTT
CDR3aa: CASGLTTGTEAFF

j_gene: TRBJ1-1
v_gene: TRBV4-2
d_gene: -
len: 16
abundance: -
CDR3nt: TGTGCCAGCAGCCAAGAATTTCGGCAGGCGAACACTGAAGCTTTCTTT
CDR3aa: CASSQEFRQANTEAFF

j_gene: TRBJ1-4
v_gene: TRBV7-9
d_gene: TRBD1
len: 15
abundance: once
CDR3nt: TGTGCCAGCAGTGAGCCGGGACAGCTTAATGAAAAACTGTTTTTT
CDR3aa: CASSEPGQLNEKLFF

j_gene: TRBJ2-3
v_gene: TRBV27
d_gene: -
len: 12
abundance: -
CDR3nt: TGTGCCAGCAGTCCCAACTGGCTTATGCAGTATTTT
CDR3aa: CASSPNWLMQYF

j_gene: TRBJ2-7
v_gene: TRBV15
d_gene: TRBD1
len: 14
abundance: -
CDR3nt: TGTGCCACCAGCTTGGGACAGGGGGCCTACGAGCAGTACTTC
CDR3aa: CATSLGQGAYEQYF

j_gene: TRBJ2-2
v_gene: TRBV2
d_gene: TRBD1
len: 14
abundance: -
CDR3nt: TGTGCCAGCATACGGCCAGGGGGCCACGGGGAGCTGTTTTTT
CDR3aa: CASIRPGGHGELFF